Given below is one T cell receptor (beta chain) in context. Antigen: not known. The method was immunoSEQ multiplex PCR; TCRdb's version includes in-frame clones alone and lacks a portion of them. The sample holds about 120,000 clones, 75% to 85% seen once. V lost 4 bases, J lost 6 bases, and 11 bases stayed unmatched. The CDR3 length is 16 residues. Germline loops: CDR1 LGHDT, CDR2 YNNKEL (reference sequence). The record originates from a study of T cell responses to AZD1222 COVID-19 vaccine. Study results and caveats: Spike-wide coverage was observed for vaccine-associated CD4 TCRs, with dominant responses at 160-218 and 743-854. Donors in the cohort were predominantly white British and more often female, and clonal diversity was possibly underestimated. Spike-specific TCRs gained breadth and depth after people received two AZD1222 doses. Nearly half of spike-specific TCRs reportedly target variant regions that are unmutated in the B.1.351 and B.1.1.7 variants.

The chain recombines TRBV3-1 (or the pseudogene TRBV3-2) with TRBJ2-3; TRBD2 agrees at 9 bases. The receptor comes from an adult who received the AZD1222 COVID-19 vaccine. The material sequenced was peripheral blood, taken 28 days after the second AZD1222 dose. Written as DNA, the CDR3 is TGTGCCAGCAGCCGAGAAGCGGGGGGCACATCCGATACGCAGTATTTT. It codes for CASSREAGGTSDTQYF.